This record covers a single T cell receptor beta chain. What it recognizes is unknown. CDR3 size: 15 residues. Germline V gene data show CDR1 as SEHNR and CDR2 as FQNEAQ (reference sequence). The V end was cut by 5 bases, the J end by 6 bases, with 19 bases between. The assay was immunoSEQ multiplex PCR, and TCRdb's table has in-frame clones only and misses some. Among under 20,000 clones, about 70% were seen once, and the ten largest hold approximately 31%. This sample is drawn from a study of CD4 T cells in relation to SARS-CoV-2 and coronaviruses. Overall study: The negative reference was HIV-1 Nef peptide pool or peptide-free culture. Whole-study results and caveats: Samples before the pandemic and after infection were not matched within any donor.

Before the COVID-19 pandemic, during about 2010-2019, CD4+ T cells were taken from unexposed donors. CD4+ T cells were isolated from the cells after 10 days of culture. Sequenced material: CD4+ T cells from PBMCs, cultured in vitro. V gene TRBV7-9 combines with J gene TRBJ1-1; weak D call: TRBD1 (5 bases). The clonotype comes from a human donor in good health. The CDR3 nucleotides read TGTGCCAGCAGCCACCGAGGTCGGGGGGGACCTGAAGCTTTCTTT. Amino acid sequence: CASSHRGRGGPEAFF.